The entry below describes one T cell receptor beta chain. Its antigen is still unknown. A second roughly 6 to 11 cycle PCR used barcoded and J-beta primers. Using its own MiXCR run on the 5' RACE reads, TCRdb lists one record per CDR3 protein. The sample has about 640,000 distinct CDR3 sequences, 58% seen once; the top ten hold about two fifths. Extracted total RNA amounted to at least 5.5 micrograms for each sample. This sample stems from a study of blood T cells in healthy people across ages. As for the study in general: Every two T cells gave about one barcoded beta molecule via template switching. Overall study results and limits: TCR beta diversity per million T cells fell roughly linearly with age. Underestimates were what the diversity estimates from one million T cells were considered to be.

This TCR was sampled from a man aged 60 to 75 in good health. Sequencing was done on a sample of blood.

CDR3: CASSPGGTENNEQFF. As DNA, the CDR3 is TGTGCCAGCAGCCCTGGCGGGACTGAAAACAATGAGCAGTTCTTC. V and J are TRBV9 and TRBJ2-1; perhaps TRBD2 as D (6 bases). The CDR3 extends over 15 amino acids. CDR1 and CDR2 from the germline V gene are SGDLS and YYNGEE. Between the trimmed V and J ends, which lost 4 bases and 5 bases, there was a span of 16 bases.